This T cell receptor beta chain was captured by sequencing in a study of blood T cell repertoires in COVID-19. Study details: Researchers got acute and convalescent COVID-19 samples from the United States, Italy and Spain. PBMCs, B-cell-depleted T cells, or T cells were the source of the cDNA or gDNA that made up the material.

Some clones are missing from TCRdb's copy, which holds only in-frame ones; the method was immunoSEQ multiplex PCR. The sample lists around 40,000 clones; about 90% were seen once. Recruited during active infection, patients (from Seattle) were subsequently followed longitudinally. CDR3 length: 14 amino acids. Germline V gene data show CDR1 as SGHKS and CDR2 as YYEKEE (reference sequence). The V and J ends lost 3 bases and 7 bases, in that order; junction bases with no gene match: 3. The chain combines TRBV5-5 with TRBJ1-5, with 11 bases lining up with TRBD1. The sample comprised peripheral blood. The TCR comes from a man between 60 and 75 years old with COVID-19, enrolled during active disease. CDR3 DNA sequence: TGTGCCAGCAGCTCGGGACAGGGGGACCAGCCCCAGCATTTT. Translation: CASSSGQGDQPQHF.